This TCR beta chain was profiled in a study of shared clonotypes between healthy human individuals. Germline loops: CDR1 WSHSY, CDR2 SAAADI. Trimming removed 2 bases from V and 1 base from J; junction bases left unmatched: 5. This CDR3 has 17 residues. Produced via immunoSEQ multiplex PCR; TCRdb's table is partial and in-frame only. Of 780,000 or so clones in the sample, roughly two thirds were seen once. Source material: memory CD4+ T cells sorted from blood. Subset denoted: CD45RA-negative fraction. This receptor was taken from a woman aged 25 to 45 in good health. The gene calls are TRBV10-2 and TRBJ2-3; TRBD2 agrees at 11 bases. CDR3 residues: CASSEPGGLAGTDTQYF. The DNA for the CDR3 is TGCGCCAGCAGTGAGCCAGGGGGACTAGCGGGCACAGATACGCAGTATTTT.